This T cell receptor beta chain was documented in a study of blood T cell repertoires in COVID-19. The method was immunoSEQ multiplex PCR; TCRdb's version includes in-frame clones alone and lacks a portion of them. This table holds 140,000 to 150,000 clones, 84% found once. Looked up from germline, CDR1 is ENHRY and CDR2 is SYGVKD. The V gene lost 10 bases and the J gene lost 0 bases, with 16 bases spanning the gap. This CDR3 region has 16 residues. Only a few counts were recorded for this clone. The chain combines TRBV10-3 with TRBJ1-6; maybe TRBD1 (5 bases). The source is a woman aged 45-59 years who had been exposed to COVID-19. Specimen: PBMCs or T cells enriched from blood (not recorded which). CDR3 region: CATYSGGSSYNSPLHF. The CDR3 region has the DNA TGTGCCACCTACAGCGGGGGGTCCTCCTATAATTCACCCCTCCACTTT.